These T cell receptor beta chains were read from a single sample in a study of neoadjuvant anti-PD-1 for oral cavity cancer. TCRdb's table, derived via immunoSEQ multiplex PCR, lists solely in-frame clones and lacks some. The sample has 7,200 or so clones, 60% to 85% seen once. Here the sequenced sample was PBMCs, taken before nivolumab (anti-PD-1) treatment. The source of these receptors is a person aged 35-80 years with oral cavity squamous cell carcinoma. The CDR3 runs from the conserved cysteine through the conserved F or W. D genes are given only for firm matches. A row's size may be missing; if present it is once, few, many or a size class.

J,size,D,V,CDR3,DNA
TRBJ2-6,.,.,TRBV10-3,CAISEPRGANVLTF,TGTGCCATCAGTGAGCCCAGGGGGGCCAACGTCCTGACTTTC
TRBJ2-1,.,TRBD2,TRBV7-2,CASSATLAGGLNEQFF,TGTGCCAGCAGTGCTACCCTAGCGGGGGGGCTTAATGAGCAGTTCTTC
TRBJ2-3,.,.,TRBV19,CASSPRTDTQYF,TGTGCCAGTAGTCCGCGCACAGATACGCAGTATTTT
TRBJ2-3,.,.,TRBV2,CASSEGTATDTQYF,TGTGCCAGCAGTGAAGGGACAGCGACAGATACGCAGTATTTT
TRBJ1-5,few,.,TRBV2,CASSEVGGSNQPQHF,TGTGCCAGCAGTGAGGTGGGGGGGAGCAATCAGCCCCAGCATTTT
TRBJ2-6,.,.,TRBV9,CASSVAVGMDSGANVLTF,TGTGCCAGCAGCGTAGCGGTAGGAATGGACTCTGGGGCCAACGTCCTGACTTTC
TRBJ2-5,.,TRBD1,TRBV2,CASRGQGAVETQYF,TGTGCCAGCAGGGGACAGGGGGCCGTCGAGACCCAGTACTTC
TRBJ2-5,.,TRBD2,TRBV20-1,CSGLAGRTQYF,TGCAGTGGTCTAGCGGGGAGGACCCAGTACTTC
TRBJ2-1,once,TRBD2,TRBV7-8,CASSLPTGGSYNEQFF,TGTGCCAGCAGCTTACCGACGGGGGGTTCCTACAATGAGCAGTTCTTC
TRBJ2-1,.,.,TRBV11-2,CASSLGRGEVYEQFF,TGTGCCAGCAGCTTAGGTCGCGGGGAGGTCTATGAGCAGTTCTTC
TRBJ2-1,medium-sized,TRBD1,TRBV5-4,CASSSGTGSYNEQFF,TGTGCCAGCAGTTCCGGGACAGGCTCCTACAATGAGCAGTTCTTC
TRBJ1-1,few,.,TRBV5-8,CASSLVRTEAFF,TGTGCCAGCAGCTTGGTGAGGACTGAAGCTTTCTTT
TRBJ2-2,few,.,TRBV19,CASSSITNTGELFF,TGTGCCAGTAGTAGTATCACGAACACCGGGGAGCTGTTTTTT
TRBJ1-4,.,.,TRBV10-3,CATYGEKLFF,TGTGCCACCTACGGTGAAAAACTGTTTTTT
TRBJ2-1,.,.,TRBV10-3,CAISRDEYNEQFF,TGTGCCATCAGTCGGGACGAATACAATGAGCAGTTCTTC
TRBJ1-5,.,.,TRBV28,CASSFFQNQPQHF,TGTGCCAGCAGTTTTTTCCAAAATCAGCCCCAGCATTTT
TRBJ1-1,few,TRBD1,TRBV27,CASSNPDRGTRAFF,TGTGCCAGCAGCAACCCAGACAGGGGTACAAGAGCTTTCTTT
TRBJ2-2,.,.,TRBV19,CASSNGAATTGELFF,TGTGCCAGTAGTAATGGGGCGGCGACCACCGGGGAGCTGTTTTTT
TRBJ2-7,.,TRBD2,TRBV7-2,CASSLWVSGTSGGAYEQYF,TGTGCCAGCAGCTTATGGGTGTCCGGGACTAGCGGGGGGGCTTACGAGCAGTACTTC
TRBJ2-1,.,TRBD1,TRBV7-9,CASLLGGFYDDEQFF,TGTGCCAGCCTTTTAGGGGGCTTCTATGATGATGAGCAGTTCTTC
TRBJ2-5,once,.,TRBV7-9,CASSPRTGEETQYF,TGTGCCAGCAGCCCCCGAACGGGGGAAGAGACCCAGTACTTC
TRBJ2-6,.,.,TRBV19,CASRDSHHTSGANVLTF,TGTGCCAGTAGAGACAGCCACCACACCTCTGGGGCCAACGTCCTGACTTTC
TRBJ1-4,.,.,TRBV4-1,CASSQDQGMTLGAEKLFF,TGCGCCAGCAGCCAAGATCAGGGGATGACTCTGGGGGCTGAAAAACTGTTTTTT
TRBJ2-7,once,.,TRBV7-2,CASSQGGEQYF,TGTGCCAGCAGCCAGGGGGGCGAGCAGTACTTC
TRBJ2-2,once,TRBD1,TRBV5-4,CASNPGQITNTGELFF,TGTGCCAGCAACCCGGGACAGATAACGAACACCGGGGAGCTGTTTTTT
TRBJ1-1,.,.,TRBV5-4,CASSLSGSTAAFF,TGTGCCAGCAGCTTATCGGGATCCACAGCCGCTTTCTTT
TRBJ2-7,.,TRBD1,TRBV7-2,CASRLPGQGVGYEQYF,TGTGCCAGCAGACTCCCGGGACAGGGAGTCGGCTACGAGCAGTACTTC
TRBJ1-1,.,.,TRBV5-1,CASSLPDSSGAFF,TGCGCCAGCAGCCTCCCAGACTCCTCTGGGGCTTTCTTT
TRBJ2-3,.,TRBD2,TRBV2,CASSEARSSGLMDTQYF,TGTGCCAGCAGTGAAGCGCGTTCTAGCGGATTAATGGATACGCAGTATTTT
TRBJ1-3,.,.,TRBV30,CAWSVLGNTIYF,TGTGCCTGGAGTGTATTGGGGAACACCATATATTTT
TRBJ2-1,once,.,TRBV19,CASSTGASGRNEQFF,TGTGCCAGTAGTACAGGGGCCTCAGGACGCAATGAGCAGTTCTTC
TRBJ2-7,.,TRBD2,TRBV29-1,CSVVRPSGGIRAAYEQYF,TGCAGCGTTGTCCGTCCTAGCGGGGGGATCAGGGCAGCCTACGAGCAGTACTTC
TRBJ2-2,.,TRBD2,TRBV5-4,CASSLVAGGTGELFF,TGTGCCAGCAGCTTGGTAGCGGGGGGTACCGGGGAGCTGTTTTTT
TRBJ1-3,.,.,TRBV7-2,CASSRGWDSGNTIYF,TGTGCCAGCAGCCGAGGATGGGACTCTGGAAACACCATATATTTT
TRBJ1-6,.,.,TRBV5-1,CASSFEDSSSYNSPLHF,TGCGCCAGCAGCTTCGAAGACAGTAGCTCCTATAATTCACCCCTCCACTTT
TRBJ1-5,.,.,TRBV6-1,CASSASGGAPGSQHF,TGTGCCAGCAGTGCCTCGGGAGGGGCACCCGGGTCCCAGCATTTT
TRBJ2-3,.,TRBD2,TRBV6-4,CASSVAGESTDTQYF,TGTGCCAGCAGCGTAGCGGGGGAGAGCACAGATACGCAGTATTTT
TRBJ1-1,.,.,TRBV6-5,CASSQQDGGTEAFF,TGTGCCAGCAGCCAACAGGACGGTGGTACTGAAGCTTTCTTT
TRBJ1-1,.,.,TRBV6-6,CASSLPGHMNTEAFF,TGTGCCAGCAGTCTACCGGGCCACATGAACACTGAAGCTTTCTTT
TRBJ2-7,.,.,TRBV4-1,CASSQGDLADYEQYF,TGCGCCAGCAGCCAAGGGGACTTAGCGGACTACGAGCAGTACTTC
TRBJ2-1,.,.,TRBV5-6,CASSLGLINEQFF,TGTGCCAGCAGCTTGGGACTTATCAATGAGCAGTTCTTC
TRBJ1-5,.,.,TRBV19,CASSGGGYSNQPQHF,TGTGCCAGTAGTGGAGGGGGATATAGCAATCAGCCCCAGCATTTT
TRBJ2-3,.,.,TRBV7-2,CASSLGGTDTQYF,TGTGCCAGCAGCTTAGGGGGCACAGATACGCAGTATTTT
TRBJ1-4,.,.,TRBV5-1,CASSLRGGDEKLFF,TGCGCCAGCAGCTTGAGAGGGGGGGATGAAAAACTGTTTTTT
TRBJ2-5,.,.,TRBV7-9,CASSLGGFERETQYF,TGTGCCAGCAGCTTAGGAGGATTTGAGAGAGAGACCCAGTACTTC
TRBJ2-7,.,TRBD1,TRBV27,CASLKGQGAVYEQYF,TGTGCCAGCTTAAAAGGACAGGGGGCGGTCTACGAGCAGTACTTC
TRBJ1-4,.,.,TRBV4-3,CASSQEVADEKLFF,TGCGCCAGCAGCCAAGAAGTAGCAGACGAAAAACTGTTTTTT
TRBJ1-2,.,.,TRBV6-5,CASSYSPANYGYTF,TGTGCCAGCAGTTACAGTCCAGCTAACTATGGCTACACCTTC
TRBJ1-5,.,.,TRBV6-1,CASSELLYLSNQPQHF,TGTGCCAGCAGTGAACTGTTGTATCTAAGCAATCAGCCCCAGCATTTT
TRBJ1-2,.,TRBD1,TRBV11-2,CASSLDGTAYGYTF,TGTGCCAGCAGCTTAGATGGGACAGCTTATGGCTACACCTTC
TRBJ1-2,.,TRBD1,TRBV13,CASGQGGYGYTF,TGTGCCAGCGGACAGGGGGGATATGGCTACACCTTC
TRBJ1-5,few,TRBD1,TRBV5-3,CARLGQGAFQPQHF,TGTGCCAGACTGGGACAGGGGGCGTTTCAGCCCCAGCATTTT
TRBJ2-7,.,.,TRBV15,CATSRDRGVAYEQYF,TGTGCCACCAGCAGAGATCGCGGGGTCGCCTACGAGCAGTACTTC